This T cell receptor (beta chain) derives from a study of T-cell memory formation after mild COVID-19. The overall study: TCR clusters showed largely donor specificity.

The CDR3 is 14 amino acids. Trimming took 5 bases from V and 4 from J, leaving 14 bases between them. CDR1 and CDR2 from the germline V gene are MNHEY and SVGAGI. The 5'RACE method, run with constant-segment primers, produced TCR alpha and TCR beta cDNA libraries (carrying sample barcodes and UMIs). TCRdb itself ran the 5' RACE reads through MiXCR, one entry per CDR3 protein. This sample yields 550,000 to 600,000 distinct CDR3 sequences, of which roughly 17% are seen a single time; about 8.6% belongs to the top ten. The V call is TRBV6-5, the J call TRBJ2-5, with D possibly TRBD2 on 5 matching bases. This clonotype was obtained from an adult woman who had mild COVID-19 (a few samples of this study predate the infection). Cell type and time point are not known. Source material: PBMCs or a T cell subset sorted from them (not recorded which). The CDR3 DNA reads TGTGCCAGCAGTCCCCGGAGGATAGGAGAGACCCAGTACTTC. It codes for CASSPRRIGETQYF.